Listed below are T cell receptor beta chains from one sample, sequenced in a study of blood T cell repertoires in COVID-19. Assay: immunoSEQ multiplex PCR; the TCRdb copy retains only in-frame clones and omits some. The profile covers about 310,000 clones, with almost 90% appearing a single time and around 1% taken by the ten largest. The sample consisted of peripheral blood. The receptors derive from a woman in her forties with COVID-19, enrolled during active disease. Each CDR3 is given with its conserved first and last residue.

V: TRBV6-5
J: TRBJ1-5
CDR3: CASNKEISNQPQHF

V: TRBV6-2/TRBV6-3
J: TRBJ2-3
CDR3: CASSYEGGTQYF

V: TRBV5-1
J: TRBJ2-1
CDR3: CASSFGDREEGEQFF

V: TRBV29-1
J: TRBJ1-2
CDR3: CSVVLQGRLDYGYTF

V: TRBV7-3
J: TRBJ2-3
CDR3: CASSLTPGTSDTQYF

V: TRBV11-2
J: TRBJ1-3
CDR3: CASNQGAGNTIYF

V: TRBV7-2
J: TRBJ2-2
CDR3: CASSPRTVYSSNTGELFF

V: TRBV11-2
J: TRBJ1-2
CDR3: CASSLGGGNGYTF

V: TRBV4-2
J: TRBJ2-3
CDR3: CASSRAAHPDTQYF

V: TRBV29-1
J: TRBJ2-2
CDR3: CSVEDPGLGNTGELFF

V: TRBV28
J: TRBJ2-7
CDR3: CAGGQGIYEQYF

V: TRBV7-2
J: TRBJ2-5
CDR3: CASSLHRGQTQYF

V: TRBV28
J: TRBJ1-4
CDR3: CASSSKNEKLFF

V: TRBV6-5
J: TRBJ2-2
CDR3: CASSYVRTGELFF

V: TRBV9
J: TRBJ2-5
CDR3: CASSVEAGRETQYF

V: TRBV6-5
J: TRBJ2-3
CDR3: CASSRPGTDTQYF

V: TRBV3-1/TRBV3-2
J: TRBJ2-7
CDR3: CASSHGLAGGPVEQYF

V: TRBV5-1
J: TRBJ2-7
CDR3: CASSSGTGGSYEQYF

V: TRBV5-1
J: TRBJ1-2
CDR3: CASSLPGTTMDGYTF

V: TRBV6-5
J: TRBJ2-3
CDR3: CASAVGGNRPDTQYF

V: TRBV19
J: TRBJ1-1
CDR3: CASRSRDRGAVEAFF

V: TRBV5-1
J: TRBJ2-5
CDR3: CASSLATGVETQYF

V: TRBV18
J: TRBJ2-5
CDR3: CASLTGTGGEETQYF

V: TRBV30
J: TRBJ1-5
CDR3: CAWSVRRGSNQPQHF

V: TRBV20-1
J: TRBJ1-5
CDR3: CSASTGSNQPQHF

V: TRBV3-1/TRBV3-2
J: TRBJ2-1
CDR3: CASSQRQGTYNEQFF

V: TRBV27
J: TRBJ1-1
CDR3: CASSFSPGPEAFF

V: TRBV6-5
J: TRBJ2-7
CDR3: CASSYSSAYSYEQYF

V: TRBV3-1/TRBV3-2
J: TRBJ1-2
CDR3: CASSQGPGEPGYTF

V: TRBV2
J: TRBJ1-3
CDR3: CASRGPGTAVGNTIYF

V: TRBV19
J: TRBJ2-1
CDR3: CASSAASGRLSSNEQFF

V: TRBV11-1
J: TRBJ2-1
CDR3: CASGGRSSYNEQFF

V: TRBV30
J: TRBJ1-1
CDR3: CAWSIKPNTEAFF

V: TRBV5-4
J: TRBJ1-6
CDR3: CASSLGGFGAPLHF

V: TRBV16
J: TRBJ1-4
CDR3: CASSQTRKGVEEKLFF

V: TRBV18
J: TRBJ1-1
CDR3: CASSLGQRNTEAFF

V: TRBV5-4
J: TRBJ2-5
CDR3: CASSGGQGGETQYF

V: TRBV7-2
J: TRBJ2-5
CDR3: CASSGDRVDQETQYF

V: TRBV7-2
J: TRBJ2-5
CDR3: CASSVYRGFQETQYF

V: TRBV27
J: TRBJ2-3
CDR3: CAVTSGTLSTDTQYF

V: TRBV19
J: TRBJ1-1
CDR3: CASSPKSGTEAFF

V: TRBV2
J: TRBJ2-7
CDR3: CASSGGRNSYEQYF

V: TRBV29-1
J: TRBJ2-7
CDR3: CSVEDSAVYEQYF

V: TRBV7-9
J: TRBJ1-3
CDR3: CASSPKGTAGNTIYF

V: TRBV30
J: TRBJ1-5
CDR3: CAWSALSENQPQHF

V: TRBV28
J: TRBJ1-1
CDR3: CASRHTAQVVNTEAFF

V: TRBV30
J: TRBJ1-4
CDR3: CAWTDYEKLFF

V: TRBV4-3
J: TRBJ1-6
CDR3: CASSQGPRGSPLHF

V: TRBV5-4
J: TRBJ2-7
CDR3: CASSYGHPYEQYF

V: TRBV5-4
J: TRBJ2-3
CDR3: CASSYGQGANTDTQYF

V: TRBV27
J: TRBJ2-3
CDR3: CASRPSLAGGTDTQYF

V: TRBV2
J: TRBJ1-1
CDR3: CASSVGQGSFHTEAFF

V: TRBV7-2
J: TRBJ2-5
CDR3: CASTSLTRETQYF